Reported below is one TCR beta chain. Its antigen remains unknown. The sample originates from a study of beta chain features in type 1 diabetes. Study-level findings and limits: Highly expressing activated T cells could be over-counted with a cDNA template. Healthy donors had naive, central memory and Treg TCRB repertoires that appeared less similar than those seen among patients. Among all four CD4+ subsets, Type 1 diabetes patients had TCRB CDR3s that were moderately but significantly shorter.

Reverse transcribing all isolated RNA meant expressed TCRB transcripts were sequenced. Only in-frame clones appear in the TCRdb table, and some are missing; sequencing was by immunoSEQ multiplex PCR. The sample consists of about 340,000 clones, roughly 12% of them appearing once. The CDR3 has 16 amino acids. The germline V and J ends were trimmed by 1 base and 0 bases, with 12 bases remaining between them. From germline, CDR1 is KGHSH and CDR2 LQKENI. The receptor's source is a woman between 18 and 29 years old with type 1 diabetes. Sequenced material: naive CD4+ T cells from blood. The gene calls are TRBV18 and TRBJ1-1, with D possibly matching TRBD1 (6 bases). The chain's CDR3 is CASSPRQDPMNTEAFF. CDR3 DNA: TGTGCCAGCTCACCACGACAGGACCCTATGAACACTGAAGCTTTCTTT.